The entry that follows covers one TCR beta chain sequence. The sample belongs to a study of OX40 agonist ivuxolimab in advanced cancers. Assay: immunoSEQ multiplex PCR; the TCRdb copy retains only in-frame clones and omits some. The table includes more than 65,000 clones, roughly 84% detected once. Germline-derived CDR1 and CDR2 are SQVTM and ANQGSEA. V gave up 7 bases and J gave up 4 bases; unmatched junction bases: 1. This CDR3 contains 13 residues. This sequence joins TRBV29-1 and TRBJ2-5; 15 nucleotides align to TRBD2. The sequence was obtained from an adult with an advanced solid tumor such as melanoma, head and neck, liver or kidney cancer. The input for sequencing was CD4+ or CD8+ T cells sorted from blood, taken in a trial of the OX40 agonist ivuxolimab. The CDR3 region is CSGGLAGGETQYF. The CDR3 DNA follows: TGCAGCGGGGGACTAGCGGGAGGAGAGACCCAGTACTTC.